Listed below are T cell receptor beta chains from one sample, sequenced in a study of STAT5B mutations in CD4+ large granular lymphocyte leukemia. TCRdb's table, derived via immunoSEQ multiplex PCR, lists solely in-frame clones and lacks some. The table lists about 45,000 clones, roughly 85% of them singletons. Sequenced sample: CD4+ T cells from blood buffy coats. The receptor source for this set is a human donor in good health. Both conserved end residues are trimmed from each CDR3. Each record gives: V gene, J gene, CDR3 protein.

V gene: TRBV30; J gene: TRBJ1-2; CDR3 protein: AWDLRRRTAINYGYT
V gene: TRBV28; J gene: TRBJ1-1; CDR3 protein: ASSSNGQVDAF
V gene: TRBV30; J gene: TRBJ2-1; CDR3 protein: AWKGLAGLTGYNEQF
V gene: TRBV7-2; J gene: TRBJ2-1; CDR3 protein: ASSLRTSGSYEQF
V gene: TRBV11-2; J gene: TRBJ2-7; CDR3 protein: ASSFGNSPTYEQY
V gene: TRBV7-9; J gene: TRBJ2-5; CDR3 protein: ASSLEGFQETQY
V gene: TRBV2; J gene: TRBJ1-2; CDR3 protein: ASSEGDVGRGYT
V gene: TRBV5-1; J gene: TRBJ2-2; CDR3 protein: ASSYNDRAGELF
V gene: TRBV7-6; J gene: TRBJ2-5; CDR3 protein: ASSKGLAQETQY
V gene: TRBV19; J gene: TRBJ2-1; CDR3 protein: ASGRQISYNEQF
V gene: TRBV4-2; J gene: TRBJ2-1; CDR3 protein: ASSHYREASEQF
V gene: TRBV27; J gene: TRBJ1-1; CDR3 protein: ASSLVDTNTEAF
V gene: TRBV15; J gene: TRBJ2-2; CDR3 protein: ATSREALHPGTGGETGELF
V gene: TRBV7-9; J gene: TRBJ2-2; CDR3 protein: ASSTGQAGAGELF
V gene: TRBV5-4; J gene: TRBJ2-6; CDR3 protein: ASSLVLASGANVLT
V gene: TRBV2; J gene: TRBJ2-7; CDR3 protein: ASSDWTSGSYEQY
V gene: TRBV7-9; J gene: TRBJ2-1; CDR3 protein: ASSFHTGKGEQF
V gene: TRBV9; J gene: TRBJ1-6; CDR3 protein: ASSASTGWNASPLH